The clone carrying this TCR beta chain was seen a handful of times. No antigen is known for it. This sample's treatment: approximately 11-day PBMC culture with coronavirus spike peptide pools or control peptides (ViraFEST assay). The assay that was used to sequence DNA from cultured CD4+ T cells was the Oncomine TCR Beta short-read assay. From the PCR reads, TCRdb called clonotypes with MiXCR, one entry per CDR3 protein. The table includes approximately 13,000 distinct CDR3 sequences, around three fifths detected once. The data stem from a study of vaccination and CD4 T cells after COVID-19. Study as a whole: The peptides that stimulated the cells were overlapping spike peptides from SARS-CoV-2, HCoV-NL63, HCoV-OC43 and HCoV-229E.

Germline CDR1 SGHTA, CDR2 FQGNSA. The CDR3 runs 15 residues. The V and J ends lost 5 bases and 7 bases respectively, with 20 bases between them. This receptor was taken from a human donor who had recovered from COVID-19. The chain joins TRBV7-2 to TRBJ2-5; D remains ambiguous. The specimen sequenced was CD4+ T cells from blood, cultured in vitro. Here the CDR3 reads CASSQYEAQIGTQYF. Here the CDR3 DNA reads TGTGCCAGCAGCCAGTACGAGGCGCAAATCGGGACCCAGTACTTC.